This T cell receptor (beta chain) appears in the sequencing data of a study of blood T cell repertoires in COVID-19. In the authors' workflow: The authors estimated nucleated cell counts from reference gene primer amplification. The method was immunoSEQ multiplex PCR; TCRdb's version includes in-frame clones alone and lacks a portion of them. V and J calls plus clone size are reproduced from that table; the DNA served to infer D and trimming. Of about 87,000 clones in the sample, around 83% were seen once. Germline CDR1 reads SNHLY; CDR2 reads FYNNEI. The CDR3 spans 15 residues. Germline trimming cut 7 bases from V and 3 bases from J; bases unmatched to any gene: 9.

Sequencing input: peripheral blood. This sequence originates from a woman in her seventies with acute or convalescent COVID-19. V gene TRBV2 combines with J gene TRBJ2-7; TRBD2 agrees at 10 bases. CDR3 sequence reads: CASIYSGGTGYEQYF. DNA for the CDR3: TGTGCCAGCATTTATAGCGGGGGGACCGGCTACGAGCAGTACTTC. Full variable domain (rest looked up from reference TRBV2 and TRBJ2-7): EPEVTQTPSHQVTQMGQEVILRCVPISNHLYFYWYRQILGQKVEFLVSFYNNEISEKSEIFDDQFSVERPDGSNFTLKIRSTKLEDSAMYFCASIYSGGTGYEQYFGPGTRLTVT.